This T cell receptor beta chain comes out of a study of T cells in Graves' hyperthyroidism and ophthalmopathy. Study-wide context: Sampling of peripheral blood happened at initial diagnosis, prior to any treatment.

Per germline, CDR1 LNHDA and CDR2 SQIVND (reference sequence). The CDR3 totals 16 residues. Trimming shortened V by 5 bases and J by 0 bases, and 13 bases separated the two germline ends. This clonotype has more than one count but fewer than ten. The CDR3 regions of TCR beta were amplified from RNA transcripts. HTBI primers drove first-round RT-PCR of the TCR CDR3. From the multiplex PCR reads, TCRdb called clonotypes with MiXCR, one entry per CDR3 protein. The table has over 400,000 distinct CDR3 sequences, approximately 22% seen once. Sequencing was performed on blood. This chain joins TRBV19 and TRBJ2-2; a weak D match, TRBD1 (6 bases). The sequence was collected from a woman in her seventies with Graves' ophthalmopathy. The CDR3 bases are TGTGCCAGTAGTCGTTTGGACAGATCGAACACCGGGGAGCTGTTTTTT. It encodes CASSRLDRSNTGELFF.